This TCR beta chain was recovered during a study of shared clonotypes between healthy human individuals. This CDR3 is built from 17 residues. V lost 4 bases and J lost 7; bases outside the gene matches: 15. Germline V gene data show CDR1 as MGHRA and CDR2 as YSYEKL. This clone turned up a few times. Data came from immunoSEQ multiplex PCR; TCRdb stores just in-frame clones and leaves some out. This sample has roughly 640,000 clones, with 74% found just once. This TCR was sampled from a woman aged 25 to 39 in good health. V is TRBV4-1 and J is TRBJ2-2; 7 nucleotides align to TRBD2. Sequencing was done on a sample of memory CD4+ T cells sorted from blood. The subset here: CD45RA-negative fraction. CDR3 region: CASSPPLGQTGGGELFF. The CDR3 nucleotides are TGCGCCAGCAGCCCTCCCCTGGGCCAAACGGGGGGCGGGGAGCTGTTTTTT.